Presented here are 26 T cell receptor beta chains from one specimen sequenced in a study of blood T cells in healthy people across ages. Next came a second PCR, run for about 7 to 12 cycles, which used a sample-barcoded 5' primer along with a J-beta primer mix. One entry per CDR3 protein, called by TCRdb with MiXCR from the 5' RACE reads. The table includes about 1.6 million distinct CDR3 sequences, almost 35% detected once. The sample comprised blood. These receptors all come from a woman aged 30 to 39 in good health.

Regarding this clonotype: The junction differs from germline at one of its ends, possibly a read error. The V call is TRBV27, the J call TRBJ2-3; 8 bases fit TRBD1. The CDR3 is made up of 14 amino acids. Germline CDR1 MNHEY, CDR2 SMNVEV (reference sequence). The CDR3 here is CASNQGAGPDMQYF. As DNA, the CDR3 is TGTGCCAGCAACCAGGGGGCTGGCCCAGATATGCAGTATTTT.

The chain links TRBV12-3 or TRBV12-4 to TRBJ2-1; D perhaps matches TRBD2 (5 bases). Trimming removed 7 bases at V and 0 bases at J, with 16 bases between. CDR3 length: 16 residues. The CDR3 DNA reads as TGTGCCAGCAAAACCCTCGTTGGGAGCTCCTACAATGAGCAGTTCTTC. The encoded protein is CASKTLVGSSYNEQFF.

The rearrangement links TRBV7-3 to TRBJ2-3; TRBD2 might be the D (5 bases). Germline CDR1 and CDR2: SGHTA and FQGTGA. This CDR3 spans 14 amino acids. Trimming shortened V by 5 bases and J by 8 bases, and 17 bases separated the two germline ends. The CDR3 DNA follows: TGTGCCAGCAGCCTAAACTCCCATGAGGGTACGCAGTATTTT. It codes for CASSLNSHEGTQYF.

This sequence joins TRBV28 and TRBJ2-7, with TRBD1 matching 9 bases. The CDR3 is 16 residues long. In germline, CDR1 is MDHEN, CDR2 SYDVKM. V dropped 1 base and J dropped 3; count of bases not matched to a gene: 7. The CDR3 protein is CASSLSLGTGNYEQYF. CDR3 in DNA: TGTGCCAGCAGTTTATCCCTCGGGACAGGGAACTACGAGCAGTACTTC.

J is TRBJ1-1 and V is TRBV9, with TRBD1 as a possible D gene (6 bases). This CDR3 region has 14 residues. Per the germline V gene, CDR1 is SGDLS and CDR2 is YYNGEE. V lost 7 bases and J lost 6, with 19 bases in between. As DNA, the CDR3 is TGTGCCAGCTCCGTAGGGGGGGGAATCCCTGAAGCTTTCTTT. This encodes CASSVGGGIPEAFF.

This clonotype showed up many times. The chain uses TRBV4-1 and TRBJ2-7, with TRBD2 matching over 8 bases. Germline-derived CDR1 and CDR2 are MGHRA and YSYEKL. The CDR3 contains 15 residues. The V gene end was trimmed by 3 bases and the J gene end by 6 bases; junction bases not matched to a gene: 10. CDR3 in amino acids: CASSQSGTRGTEQYF. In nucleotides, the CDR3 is TGCGCCAGCAGCCAGTCCGGGACTAGAGGCACCGAGCAGTACTTC.

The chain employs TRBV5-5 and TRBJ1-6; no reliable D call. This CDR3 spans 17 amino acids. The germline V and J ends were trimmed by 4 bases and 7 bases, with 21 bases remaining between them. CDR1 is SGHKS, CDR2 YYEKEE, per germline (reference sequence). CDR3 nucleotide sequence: TGTGCCAGCAGCCCCGGTAAGTGGGGAGGTATGAATTCACCCCTCCACTTT. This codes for CASSPGKWGGMNSPLHF.

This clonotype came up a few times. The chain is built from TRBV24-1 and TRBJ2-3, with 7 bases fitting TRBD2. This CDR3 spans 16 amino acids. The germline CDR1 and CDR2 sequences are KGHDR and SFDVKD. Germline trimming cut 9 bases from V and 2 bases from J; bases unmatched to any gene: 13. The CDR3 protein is CATGPDVGRTTDTQYF. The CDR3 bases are TGTGCCACCGGACCGGATGTCGGGAGGACCACAGATACGCAGTATTTT.

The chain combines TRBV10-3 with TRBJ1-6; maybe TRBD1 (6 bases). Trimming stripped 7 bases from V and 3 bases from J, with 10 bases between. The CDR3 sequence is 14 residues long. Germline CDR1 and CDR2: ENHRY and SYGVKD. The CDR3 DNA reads TGTGCCATCACTTCAGGGGTCTATAATTCACCCCTCCACTTT. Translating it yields CAITSGVYNSPLHF.

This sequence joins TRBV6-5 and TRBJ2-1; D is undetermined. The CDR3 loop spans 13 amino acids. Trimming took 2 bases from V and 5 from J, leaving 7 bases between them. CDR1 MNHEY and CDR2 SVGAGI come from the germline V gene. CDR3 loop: CASSYNSDNEQFF. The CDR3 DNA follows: TGTGCCAGCAGTTACAACTCAGACAATGAGCAGTTCTTC.

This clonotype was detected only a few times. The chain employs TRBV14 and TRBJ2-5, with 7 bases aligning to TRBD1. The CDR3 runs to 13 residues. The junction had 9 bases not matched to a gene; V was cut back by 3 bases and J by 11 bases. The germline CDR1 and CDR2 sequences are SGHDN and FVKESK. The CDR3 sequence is CASSQVTGSWQYF. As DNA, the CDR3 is TGTGCCAGCAGCCAGGTGACAGGGTCTTGGCAGTACTTC.

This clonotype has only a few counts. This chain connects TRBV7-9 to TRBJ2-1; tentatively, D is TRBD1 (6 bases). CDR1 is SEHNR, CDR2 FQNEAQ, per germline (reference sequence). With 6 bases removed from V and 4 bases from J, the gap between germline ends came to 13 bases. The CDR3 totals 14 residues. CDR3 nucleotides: TGTGCCAGCAGGGCCCCGGGGACATACAATGAGCAGTTCTTC. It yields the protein CASRAPGTYNEQFF.

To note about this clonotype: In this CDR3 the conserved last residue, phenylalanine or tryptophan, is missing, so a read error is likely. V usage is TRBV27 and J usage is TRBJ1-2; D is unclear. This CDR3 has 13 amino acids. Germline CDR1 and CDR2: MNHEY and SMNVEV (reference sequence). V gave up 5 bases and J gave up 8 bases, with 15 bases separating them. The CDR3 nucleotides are TGTGCCAGCAGTCCAACAGAGCTCGGGGGCTACACCTCC. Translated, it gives CASSPTELGGYTS.

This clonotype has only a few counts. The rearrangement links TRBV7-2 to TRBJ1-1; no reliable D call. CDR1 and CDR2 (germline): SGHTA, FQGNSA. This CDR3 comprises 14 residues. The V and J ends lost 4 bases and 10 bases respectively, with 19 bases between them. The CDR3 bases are TGTGCCAGCAGCTCCCCTCCAGGATATCGTGGAGCTTTCTTT. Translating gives CASSSPPGYRGAFF.

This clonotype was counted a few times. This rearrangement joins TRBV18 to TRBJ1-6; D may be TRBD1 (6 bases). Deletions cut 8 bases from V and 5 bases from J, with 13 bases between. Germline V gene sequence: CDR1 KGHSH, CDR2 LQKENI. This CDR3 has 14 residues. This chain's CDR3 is CASRTDWDNSPLHF. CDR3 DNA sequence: TGTGCCAGCCGGACAGACTGGGATAATTCACCCCTCCACTTT.

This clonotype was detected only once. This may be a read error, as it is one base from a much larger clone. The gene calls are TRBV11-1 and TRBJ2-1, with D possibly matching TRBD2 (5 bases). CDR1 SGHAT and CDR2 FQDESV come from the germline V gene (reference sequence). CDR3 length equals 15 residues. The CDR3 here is CASSLARTSYSEQFF. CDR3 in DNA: TGTGCCAGCAGCTTAGCTCGGACTTCTTACAGTGAGCAGTTCTTC.

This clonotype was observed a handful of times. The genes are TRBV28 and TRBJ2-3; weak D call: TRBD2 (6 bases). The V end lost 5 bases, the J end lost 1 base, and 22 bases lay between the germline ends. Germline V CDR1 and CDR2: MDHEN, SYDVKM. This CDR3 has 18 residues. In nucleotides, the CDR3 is TGTGCCAGCAGTCCCACATTACTCCGACTAGATCGCACAGATACGCAGTATTTT. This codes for CASSPTLLRLDRTDTQYF.

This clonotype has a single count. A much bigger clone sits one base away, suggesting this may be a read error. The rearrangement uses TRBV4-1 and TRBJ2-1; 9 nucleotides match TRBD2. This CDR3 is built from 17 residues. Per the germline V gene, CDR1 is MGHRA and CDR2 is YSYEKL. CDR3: CASSQESPSGANNGQFF. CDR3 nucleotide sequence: TGCGCCAGCAGCCAAGAATCGCCTAGCGGGGCCAACAATGGGCAGTTCTTC.

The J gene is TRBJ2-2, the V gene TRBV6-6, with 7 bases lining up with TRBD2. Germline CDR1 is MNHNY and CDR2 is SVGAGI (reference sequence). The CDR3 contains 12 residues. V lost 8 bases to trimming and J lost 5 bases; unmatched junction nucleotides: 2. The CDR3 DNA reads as TGTGCCAGCTGGGGGGGGACCGGGGAGCTGTTTTTT. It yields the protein CASWGGTGELFF.

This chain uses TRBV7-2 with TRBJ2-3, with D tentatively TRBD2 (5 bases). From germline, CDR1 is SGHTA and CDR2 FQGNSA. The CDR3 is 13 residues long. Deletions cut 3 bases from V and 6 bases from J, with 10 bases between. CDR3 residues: CASSFSRRDTQYF. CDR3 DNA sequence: TGTGCCAGCAGCTTTAGCAGGAGGGATACGCAGTATTTT. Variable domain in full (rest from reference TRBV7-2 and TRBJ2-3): GAGVSQSPSNKVTEKGKDVELRCDPISGHTALYWYRQSLGQGLEFLIYFQGNSAPDKSGLPSDRFSAERTGGSVSTLTIQRTQQEDSAVYLCASSFSRRDTQYFGPGTRLTVL.

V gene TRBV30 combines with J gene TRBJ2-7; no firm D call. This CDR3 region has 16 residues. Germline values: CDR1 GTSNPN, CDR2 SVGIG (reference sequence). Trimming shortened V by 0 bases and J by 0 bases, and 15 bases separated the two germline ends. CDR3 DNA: TGTGCCTGGAGTGTAGGCGGTGGTAGGGTCTCCTACGAGCAGTACTTC. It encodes CAWSVGGGRVSYEQYF. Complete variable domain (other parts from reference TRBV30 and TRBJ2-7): SQTIHQWPATLVQPVGSPLSLECTVEGTSNPNLYWYRQAAGRGLQLLFYSVGIGQISSEVPQNLSASRPQDRQFILSSKKLLLSDSGFYLCAWSVGGGRVSYEQYFGPGTRLTVT.

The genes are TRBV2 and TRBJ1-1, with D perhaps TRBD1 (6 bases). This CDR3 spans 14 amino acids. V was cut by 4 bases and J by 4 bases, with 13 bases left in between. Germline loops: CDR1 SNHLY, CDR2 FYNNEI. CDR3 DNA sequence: TGTGCCAGCAGTGGTTTGACAGGAGGCACTGAAGCTTTCTTT. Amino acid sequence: CASSGLTGGTEAFF.

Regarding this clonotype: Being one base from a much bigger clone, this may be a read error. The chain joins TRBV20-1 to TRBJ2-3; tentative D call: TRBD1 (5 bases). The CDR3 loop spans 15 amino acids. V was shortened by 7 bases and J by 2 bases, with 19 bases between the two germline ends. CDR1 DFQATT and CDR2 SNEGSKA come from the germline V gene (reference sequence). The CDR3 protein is CSVRRGVGDTDTQYF. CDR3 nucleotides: TGCAGTGTCCGAAGAGGAGTAGGGGACACAGATACGCAGTATTTT.

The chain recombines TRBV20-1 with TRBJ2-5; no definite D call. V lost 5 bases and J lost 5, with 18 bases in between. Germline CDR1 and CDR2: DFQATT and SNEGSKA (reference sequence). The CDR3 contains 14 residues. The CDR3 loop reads CSAARGRPGETQYF. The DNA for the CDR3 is TGCAGTGCTGCCCGCGGCAGGCCCGGGGAGACCCAGTACTTC.

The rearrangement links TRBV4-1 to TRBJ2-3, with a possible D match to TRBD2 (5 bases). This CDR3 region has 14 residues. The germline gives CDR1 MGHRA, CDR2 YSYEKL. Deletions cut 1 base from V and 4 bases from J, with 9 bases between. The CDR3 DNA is TGCGCCAGCAGCCAAGCCGAGGAGGCAGATACGCAGTATTTT. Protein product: CASSQAEEADTQYF.

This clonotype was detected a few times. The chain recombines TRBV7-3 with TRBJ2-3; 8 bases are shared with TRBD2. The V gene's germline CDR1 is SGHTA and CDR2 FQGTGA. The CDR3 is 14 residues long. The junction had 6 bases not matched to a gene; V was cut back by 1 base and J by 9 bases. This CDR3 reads CASSLKAGEGTQYF. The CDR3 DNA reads TGTGCCAGCAGCTTAAAAGCGGGAGAAGGGACGCAGTATTTT. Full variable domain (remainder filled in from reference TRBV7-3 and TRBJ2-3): GAGVSQTPSNKVTEKGKYVELRCDPISGHTALYWYRQSLGQGPEFLIYFQGTGAADDSGLPNDRFFAVRPEGSVSTLKIQRTERGDSAVYLCASSLKAGEGTQYFGPGTRLTVL.